This is a list of T cell receptor beta chains from one sample in a study of blood T cell repertoires in COVID-19. Using immunoSEQ multiplex PCR, the repertoire was profiled, and TCRdb retains in-frame clones only, with some absent. This sample has about 190,000 clones, with approximately 80% found just once. The sequencing input was peripheral blood. The source of these receptors is a human donor in a cohort sampled during active COVID-19. Each CDR3 is given with its conserved first and last residue. D genes are given only for firm matches. Only part of the rows carry a size: once, few, many, or a class if the clone is expanded.

d_gene	abundance	v_gene	j_gene	CDR3nt	CDR3aa
TRBD1	.	TRBV11-1	TRBJ2-7	TGTGCCAGCAGCGAGATGGACAGGGGCTCCTACGAGCAGTACTTC	CASSEMDRGSYEQYF
TRBD2	.	TRBV2	TRBJ2-7	TGTGCCAGCAGCGACCTGGCTAGCGGGAGCTACGAGCAGTACTTC	CASSDLASGSYEQYF
.	.	TRBV4-2	TRBJ1-6	TGTGCCAGCAGCCCACGTCACAGGTCTGCCTCCTATAATTCACCCCTCCACTTT	CASSPRHRSASYNSPLHF
TRBD1	.	TRBV11-2	TRBJ2-5	TGTGCCAGCAGCCCCCTAGGGACAGGGACCCAGTACTTC	CASSPLGTGTQYF
.	.	TRBV5-1	TRBJ2-3	TGCGCCAGCAGCTTGGATCCCGGGGTTACAGATACGCAGTATTTT	CASSLDPGVTDTQYF
.	.	TRBV2	TRBJ2-2	TGTGCCAGCAGTGGGGAGATCGCCGGGGAGCTGTTTTTT	CASSGEIAGELFF
TRBD1	.	TRBV12-3/TRBV12-4	TRBJ1-5	TGTGCCAGTTCAAACAGGGGTCAGCCCCAGCATTTT	CASSNRGQPQHF
.	.	TRBV3-1/TRBV3-2	TRBJ1-1	TGTGCCAGCAGCCAACAAATTGTGGACAGAGAAGCTTTCTTT	CASSQQIVDREAFF
.	.	TRBV29-1	TRBJ1-1	TGCAGCGTTGGGGTTGGAGACACTGAAGCTTTCTTT	CSVGVGDTEAFF
TRBD2	few	TRBV2	TRBJ2-1	TGTGCCAGCACCTCCGGGGCTAGCGGGGCGAATGAGCAGTTCTTC	CASTSGASGANEQFF
.	.	TRBV30	TRBJ2-2	TGTGCCTGGAGTGTAGAGCCCACCGGGGAGCTGTTTTTT	CAWSVEPTGELFF
.	.	TRBV21-1	TRBJ2-7	TGTGCCAGCAGCACGCGGGACAGAGACTACGAGCAGTACTTC	CASSTRDRDYEQYF
TRBD2	.	TRBV7-2	TRBJ2-7	TGTGCCAGCAGCTTTGGGGGAGGGCTCGAGCAGTACTTC	CASSFGGGLEQYF
.	.	TRBV6-5	TRBJ2-1	TGTGCCAGCAGAGGTAGTTTACGCGGTGAGCAGTTCTTC	CASRGSLRGEQFF
.	.	TRBV5-1	TRBJ2-2	TGCGCCAGCAGCTTGGGGCCAATAAACACCGGGGAGCTGTTTTTT	CASSLGPINTGELFF
.	.	TRBV20-1	TRBJ2-4	.	CSANDFRGKGKNIQYF
TRBD1	.	TRBV5-1	TRBJ1-1	TGCGCCAGCAGTACGAACAGGGGGAACACTGAAGCTTTCTTT	CASSTNRGNTEAFF
.	once	TRBV19	TRBJ1-6	TGTGCCAGTAGGCCGATCGGGGTTCTAAGCTCCTATAATTCACCCCTCCACTTT	CASRPIGVLSSYNSPLHF
.	.	TRBV7-3	TRBJ1-2	TGTGCCAGCAGCTCCCTCGGCAGGGATGGCTACACCTTC	CASSSLGRDGYTF
TRBD2	.	TRBV13	TRBJ2-1	TGTGCCAGCAGCTTATTGCTAGCGGGAGGGAAGGAGCAGTTCTTC	CASSLLLAGGKEQFF
.	.	TRBV7-3	TRBJ2-5	TGTGCCAGCAGCACAACAGGGACGATACAAGAGACCCAGTACTTC	CASSTTGTIQETQYF
.	.	TRBV5-1	TRBJ2-1	TGCGCCAGCAGCTTGGCCGTCGCGCGGGAAATTGGTACGCACAATGAGCAGTTCTTC	CASSLAVAREIGTHNEQFF
TRBD2	.	TRBV20-1	TRBJ2-1	TGCAGTGCTAGTGGGACTAGCGGGAAAAGAGAGCAGTTCTTC	CSASGTSGKREQFF
.	once	TRBV29-1	TRBJ1-3	TGCAGCGTTGCCCCAGGACAGACTGGAAACACCATATATTTT	CSVAPGQTGNTIYF
.	.	TRBV6-5	TRBJ2-2	TGTGCCAGCAGGGAGGGACCCACCGGGGAGCTGTTTTTT	CASREGPTGELFF
.	.	TRBV12-5	TRBJ2-2	TGTGCTAGTGGTCCAGGGGTTCCCACCGGGGAGCTGTTTTTT	CASGPGVPTGELFF
.	.	TRBV9	TRBJ2-3	TGTGCCAGCAGCCCGGCCGGGACTCAAGTTGCAGATACGCAGTATTTT	CASSPAGTQVADTQYF
.	.	TRBV6-1	TRBJ1-1	TGTGCCAGCAGTGAGGGAGGGGCGAACACTGAAGCTTTCTTT	CASSEGGANTEAFF
TRBD1	.	TRBV3-1/TRBV3-2	TRBJ1-1	TGTGCCAGCAGCCAAGGCCGTAGCAGGGGGCCTGAAGCTTTCTTT	CASSQGRSRGPEAFF
.	.	TRBV5-4	TRBJ2-1	TGTGCCAGCACCTCCTCGGGGACTGACTACAATGAGCAGTTCTTC	CASTSSGTDYNEQFF
.	.	TRBV7-2	TRBJ1-2	TGTGCCAGCACCTGGGGCAGGGATGGCTACACCTTC	CASTWGRDGYTF
.	.	TRBV28	TRBJ2-5	TGTGCCAGCAGTTTATTGGCCTTTGTAGCAGAGGGCAGCAAGACCCAGTACTTC	CASSLLAFVAEGSKTQYF
.	.	TRBV11-2	TRBJ1-2	TGTGCCAGCAGCTTAGCAGGGGACGGCTACACCTTC	CASSLAGDGYTF